These 28 T cell receptor beta chains came from one sample sequenced in a study of blood T cells in healthy people across ages. A second PCR of about 6 to 12 cycles used a sample-barcoded 5' primer and a J-beta primer mix. Via MiXCR, TCRdb re-called the 5' RACE reads, giving one row per CDR3 protein. The sample holds over 600,000 distinct CDR3 sequences, around 21% seen once. The sequenced sample consisted of blood. The receptors come from a man aged 65 to 85 in good health.

This clonotype occurred a few times. The rearrangement joins TRBV5-1 to TRBJ2-5; D remains unclear. The tail of the sequence fits TRBJ2-7 better, so the J call may be wrong. Germline V gene lookup returns CDR1 SGHRS and CDR2 YFSETQ. The CDR3 runs 15 residues. CDR3 loop: CASSLRTGGPYEQYF. The CDR3 DNA sequence: TGCGCCAGCAGCCTACGGACGGGTGGACCCTACGAGCAGTACTTC.

This clonotype was picked up a small number of times. V usage is TRBV28 and J usage is TRBJ2-5; D not certain. Per the germline V gene, CDR1 is MDHEN and CDR2 is SYDVKM. The CDR3 consists of 13 residues. The V end lost 3 bases, the J end lost 5 bases, and 10 bases lay between the germline ends. The CDR3 bases are TGTGCCAGCAGTTTTGAAGGAAAGGAGACCCAGTACTTC. Its translation: CASSFEGKETQYF.

In this sample, this clonotype turned up a few times. The V call is TRBV20-1, the J call TRBJ2-3; possible D gene TRBD1, 5 bases. Trimming shortened V by 1 base and J by 2 bases, and 16 bases separated the two germline ends. CDR1 and CDR2 from the germline V gene are DFQATT and SNEGSKA (reference sequence). The CDR3 spans 16 residues. CDR3 residues: CSARALDTDNTDTQYF. CDR3 coding DNA: TGCAGTGCTAGAGCCCTGGACACCGATAACACAGATACGCAGTATTTT.

This clonotype was counted a few times. This chain links TRBV28 with TRBJ1-6; D unclear. Trimming removed 7 bases at V and 0 bases at J, with 10 bases between. Germline CDR1 reads MDHEN; CDR2 reads SYDVKM. The CDR3 loop spans 15 amino acids. DNA for the CDR3: TGTGCCAGCACCCTGAGGAGCTCCTATAATTCACCCCTCCACTTT. Its protein is CASTLRSSYNSPLHF.

The chain carries TRBV7-2 and TRBJ2-5; D gene unclear. The J call may be mistaken, given a closer DNA end match to TRBJ2-7. Per the germline V gene, CDR1 is SGHTA and CDR2 is FQGNSA. The CDR3 totals 15 residues. As DNA, the CDR3 is TGTGCCAGCAGCTTAGCAAACCAGAAAACCTACGAGCAGTACTTC. It specifies CASSLANQKTYEQYF.

The chain is built from TRBV20-1 and TRBJ2-1; 10 bases are a match to TRBD2. CDR3 length: 14 residues. CDR1 is DFQATT and CDR2 is SNEGSKA in the germline V gene (reference sequence). Germline trimming cut 3 bases from V and 7 bases from J; bases unmatched to any gene: 6. CDR3 residues: CSASGASGSNEQFF. Here the CDR3 DNA reads TGCAGTGCTAGTGGGGCTAGCGGGAGTAATGAGCAGTTCTTC.

This clonotype was counted only a few times. V gene TRBV7-2 combines with J gene TRBJ2-5; D not resolved. Judging by the DNA end, TRBJ2-1 fits better; the J call may be wrong. This CDR3 spans 14 amino acids. Germline CDR1 reads SGHTA; CDR2 reads FQGNSA. In DNA form, the CDR3 reads TGTGCCAGCAGCTTAGTCGTGGGCTCAGATGAGCAGTTCTTC. Protein sequence: CASSLVVGSDEQFF.

This clonotype appeared a few times. This clone may be a read error of a much larger clone one base away. The chain links TRBV9 to TRBJ2-5; unclear D gene. CDR1 SGDLS and CDR2 YYNGEE come from the germline V gene. The CDR3 length is 14 residues. The CDR3 DNA reads as TGTGCCAGCAGCGTAGGAACTACTAAAGAGACCCAGTGCTTC. Its protein is CASSVGTTKETQCF.

There are a few counts of this clonotype. V is TRBV5-1 and J is TRBJ2-1; D perhaps matches TRBD2 (6 bases). The V gene lost 3 bases and the J gene lost 7 bases, with 14 bases spanning the gap. CDR3 size: 14 residues. Germline CDR1 reads SGHRS; CDR2 reads YFSETQ. DNA for the CDR3: TGCGCCAGCAGCTCAAGCGGTCGGGAGAATGAGCAGTTCTTC. This sequence encodes CASSSSGRENEQFF.

This clonotype was seen a single time. This chain connects TRBV29-1 to TRBJ2-5, with D uncertain. Germline CDR1 reads SQVTM; CDR2 reads ANQGSEA. The CDR3 contains 14 residues. Trimming removed 8 bases at V and 4 bases at J, with 20 bases between. CDR3 residues: CSTTLGESLETQYF. The DNA of the CDR3 is TGCAGCACCACGTTGGGCGAGTCATTAGAGACCCAGTACTTC.

This clonotype appeared a few times. The chain recombines TRBV9 with TRBJ2-5; D possibly corresponds to TRBD1 (5 bases). V was cut by 4 bases and J by 0 bases, with 13 bases left in between. This CDR3 contains 15 residues. Germline assignment: CDR1 SGDLS and CDR2 YYNGEE. CDR3 protein: CASSPTQGYQETQYF. Written as DNA, the CDR3 is TGTGCCAGCAGCCCGACGCAGGGTTACCAAGAGACCCAGTACTTC.

The chain uses TRBV6-2 or TRBV6-3 and TRBJ2-5; D uncertain. The CDR3 totals 13 residues. The germline V gene encodes CDR1 MNHEY and CDR2 SVGEGT. Trimming took 8 bases from V and 1 from J, leaving 11 bases between them. CDR3 sequence reads: CASGYSAQETQYF. The DNA for the CDR3 is TGTGCCAGCGGATACTCTGCCCAAGAGACCCAGTACTTC.

The count of this clonotype is one. V is TRBV24-1 and J is TRBJ2-4; D may be TRBD1 (6 bases). Per germline, CDR1 KGHDR and CDR2 SFDVKD. The CDR3 is 15 amino acids. The germline V and J ends were trimmed by 8 bases and 2 bases, with 15 bases remaining between them. The CDR3 coding sequence is TGTGCCACCATGTACCGGGACACTCCCAAAAACATTCAGTACTTC. Encoded protein: CATMYRDTPKNIQYF.

The V gene is TRBV20-1, the J gene TRBJ1-1; 9 nucleotides align to TRBD1. The junction had 7 bases not matched to a gene; V was cut back by 7 bases and J by 4 bases. The CDR3 is made up of 13 amino acids. In germline, CDR1 is DFQATT, CDR2 SNEGSKA (reference sequence). This chain's CDR3 is CSGPQGAGTEAFF. CDR3 nucleotides: TGCAGTGGCCCACAGGGGGCCGGCACTGAAGCTTTCTTT.

This clonotype has a handful of counts. This chain connects TRBV5-5 to TRBJ2-1; 10 bases match TRBD2. This CDR3 has 21 amino acids. J lost 0 bases, V lost 2 bases, and 17 bases had no gene match. Germline values: CDR1 SGHKS, CDR2 YYEKEE (reference sequence). The chain's CDR3 is CASSFIHSGTSELSSYNEQFF. The DNA for the CDR3 is TGTGCCAGCAGCTTCATACATTCCGGGACTAGCGAACTTAGCTCCTACAATGAGCAGTTCTTC.

This clonotype appeared a few times. This rearrangement joins TRBV6-1 to TRBJ2-1; unclear D gene. V lost 7 bases and J 5 bases, leaving 15 bases between the germline ends. Germline assignment: CDR1 MNHNS and CDR2 SASEGT. This CDR3 comprises 14 residues. The CDR3 spells CASKSGPANNEQFF. For the CDR3, the DNA is TGTGCCAGCAAGTCCGGGCCGGCAAACAATGAGCAGTTCTTC.

Concerning this clonotype: A junction boundary mismatches the germline segment, possibly from a read error. The V and J genes are TRBV25-1 and TRBJ2-5; D might be TRBD1 (5 bases). The CDR3 is 14 residues long. From germline, CDR1 is MGHDK and CDR2 SYGVNS. DNA of the CDR3: TGTGCCAGCAGTGAACCAGGGTTTCAAGAGACCCGGTACTTC. It encodes CASSEPGFQETRYF. Complete variable domain (other parts from reference TRBV25-1 and TRBJ2-5): EADIYQTPRYLVIGTGKKITLECSQTMGHDKMYWYQQDPGMELHLIHYSYGVNSTEKGDLSSESTVSRIRTEHFPLTLESARPSHTSQYLCASSEPGFQETRYFGPGTRLLVL.

This clonotype was counted between two and nine times. This chain uses TRBV15 with TRBJ2-3; D perhaps matches TRBD2 (6 bases). The germline V gene encodes CDR1 LNHNV and CDR2 YYDKDF (reference sequence). Trimming pared 5 bases from V and 5 bases from J, leaving 17 bases between. This CDR3 contains 15 residues. The CDR3 nucleotides read TGTGCCACCAGCTCCTTGGGGGAGGAGGAAGATACGCAGTATTTT. This translates into CATSSLGEEEDTQYF.

This clonotype was recorded a few times. The V call is TRBV3-1, the J call TRBJ2-2; D not certain. Trimming shortened V by 1 base and J by 6 bases, and 18 bases separated the two germline ends. The CDR3 length is 17 residues. Germline lookup yields CDR1 LGHDT and CDR2 YNNKEL (reference sequence). The DNA for the CDR3 is TGTGCCAGCAGCCAAGCGTTTAGGCTGGGGAAGCCCGGGGAGCTGTTTTTT. Translation: CASSQAFRLGKPGELFF.

The rearrangement joins TRBV7-2 to TRBJ2-7; 10 bases map to TRBD2. From germline, CDR1 is SGHTA and CDR2 FQGNSA. The CDR3 length is 15 residues. J was trimmed by 0 bases and V by 5 bases; bases with no gene match: 4. In DNA, the CDR3 is TGTGCCAGCAGCCAGGGACTAGCGAGCTCCTACGAGCAGTACTTC. It specifies CASSQGLASSYEQYF. The whole variable domain, remainder taken from reference TRBV7-2 and TRBJ2-7, is GAGVSQSPSNKVTEKGKDVELRCDPISGHTALYWYRQSLGQGLEFLIYFQGNSAPDKSGLPSDRFSAERTGGSVSTLTIQRTQQEDSAVYLCASSQGLASSYEQYFGPGTRLTVT.

V is TRBV28 and J is TRBJ2-5, with TRBD2 matching over 8 bases. The end of the DNA fits TRBJ2-1 better, so the J call may be wrong. This CDR3 has 16 amino acids. Per the germline V gene, CDR1 is MDHEN and CDR2 is SYDVKM. CDR3 region: CASSPPRIAGNSEQFF. The DNA for the CDR3 is TGTGCCAGCAGTCCACCTAGAATAGCGGGGAACAGTGAGCAGTTCTTC.

This clonotype showed up just a few times. The chain joins TRBV5-1 to TRBJ2-5, with 15 bases fitting TRBD2. The CDR3 totals 16 residues. CDR1 is SGHRS, CDR2 YFSETQ, per germline. The trim removed 4 bases at V and 1 base at J, leaving 2 bases unmatched. CDR3 in amino acids: CASSGTSGGIQETQYF. CDR3 DNA sequence: TGCGCCAGCAGCGGGACTAGCGGGGGGATCCAAGAGACCCAGTACTTC.

This CDR3 reads CASSSQSVSTDTQYF. As DNA, the CDR3 is TGTGCCAGCAGTTCTCAGTCCGTAAGCACAGATACGCAGTATTTT. The V gene is TRBV7-2, the J gene TRBJ2-3, with D uncertain. Trimming stripped 6 bases from V and 0 bases from J, with 13 bases between. The CDR3 totals 15 residues. In germline, CDR1 is SGHTA, CDR2 FQGNSA.

The chain couples TRBV28 to TRBJ2-1; D remains ambiguous. Near its end, the DNA agrees better with TRBJ2-5, so the J call may be wrong. Germline CDR1 MDHEN, CDR2 SYDVKM. The CDR3 loop spans 12 amino acids. The CDR3 protein is CASSRFGETQYF. DNA for the CDR3: TGTGCCAGCTCCCGTTTCGGGGAGACCCAGTACTTC.

This clonotype was seen only a few times. V is TRBV6-2 or TRBV6-3 and J is TRBJ2-7; D uncertain. V was clipped by 0 bases and J by 2 bases, with 11 bases between them. The germline V gene has CDR1 MNHEY and CDR2 SVGEGT. The CDR3 covers 15 residues. In DNA, the CDR3 is TGTGCCAGCAGTTACTCGTGGGGTGTGGCCTACGAGCAGTACTTC. Its protein is CASSYSWGVAYEQYF.

The chain recombines TRBV2 with TRBJ2-6; D might be TRBD1 (6 bases). The CDR3 has 15 residues. Germline loops: CDR1 SNHLY, CDR2 FYNNEI. V shed 4 bases and J shed 3 bases, with 10 bases lying between them. CDR3 sequence reads: CASSAGAGGANVLTF. CDR3 nucleotide sequence: TGTGCCAGCAGTGCAGGGGCTGGTGGGGCCAACGTCCTGACTTTC.

This rearrangement joins TRBV7-2 to TRBJ2-5; maybe TRBD1 (5 bases). The CDR3 covers 13 residues. The V end lost 6 bases, the J end lost 4 bases, and 12 bases lay between the germline ends. Germline V gives CDR1 SGHTA, CDR2 FQGNSA. The CDR3 reads CASSKGYRETQYF. The CDR3 bases are TGTGCCAGCAGTAAGGGGTACCGAGAGACCCAGTACTTC.

This clonotype was seen ten or more times. The chain combines TRBV4-3 with TRBJ1-4; perhaps TRBD1 as D (6 bases). The CDR3 is 17 amino acids. Germline values: CDR1 LGHNA, CDR2 YSLEER. V lost 0 bases and J lost 1, with 12 bases in between. CDR3 sequence (DNA): TGCGCCAGCAGCCAAGATTTAGGGACATTAACTAATGAAAAACTGTTTTTT. Translated: CASSQDLGTLTNEKLFF.